This T cell receptor (beta chain) was recorded in a study of read filtering for tumor transcriptome and immune sequencing. Across the whole study: Revised staging placed eight or nine patients in R-ISS I, some 17 in II, 6 or 7 in III. Whole-transcriptome libraries were prepared after DNase treatment. Overall study results and limits: Around 80% of IR-seq clonotypes had a single read, yet these held roughly 3.3% of reads.

From roughly 0.4 ug of RNA, a library with molecular barcoded alpha/delta and beta/gamma adaptors was made. TCRdb recomputed calls from the reads with MiXCR, one row per CDR3 protein. The profile shows some 120,000 distinct CDR3 sequences, over 10% of them singletons. At the time of active disease, bone marrow was collected from every patient. This clonotype appeared a few times. What it recognizes is unknown. This sequence originates from a donor aged 40 or older with multiple myeloma. Material for sequencing was a population of CD138-negative cells sorted from bone marrow.

The CDR3 loop is CASRPMGGEKNTEAFF. As DNA, the CDR3 is TGCGCCAGCAGACCAATGGGTGGGGAAAAGAACACTGAAGCTTTCTTT. The V gene is TRBV5-1, the J gene TRBJ1-1; no clear D gene. Germline V CDR1 and CDR2: SGHRS, YFSETQ. V lost 5 bases and J 1 base, leaving 18 bases between the germline ends. The CDR3 sequence is 16 residues long.